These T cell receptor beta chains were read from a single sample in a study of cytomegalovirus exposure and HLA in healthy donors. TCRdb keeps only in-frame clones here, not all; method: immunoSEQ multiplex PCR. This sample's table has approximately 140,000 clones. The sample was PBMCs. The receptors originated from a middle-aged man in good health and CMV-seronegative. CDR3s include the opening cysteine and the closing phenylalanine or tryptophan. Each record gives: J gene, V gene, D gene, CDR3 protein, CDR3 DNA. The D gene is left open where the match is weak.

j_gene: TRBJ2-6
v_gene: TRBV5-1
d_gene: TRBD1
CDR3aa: CASSSYRGGAGANVLTF
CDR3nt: TGCGCCAGCAGCTCCTACAGGGGTGGCGCTGGGGCCAACGTCCTGACTTTC

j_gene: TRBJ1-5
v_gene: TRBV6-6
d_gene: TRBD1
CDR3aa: CASSSRQGAVQPQHF
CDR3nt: TGTGCCAGCAGCTCCAGACAGGGGGCCGTTCAGCCCCAGCATTTT

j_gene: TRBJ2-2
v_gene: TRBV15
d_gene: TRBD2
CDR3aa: CATRKSGGYTGELFF
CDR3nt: TGTGCCACCAGAAAATCGGGGGGATACACCGGGGAGCTGTTTTTT

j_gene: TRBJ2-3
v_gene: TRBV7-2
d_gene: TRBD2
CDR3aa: CASSRDGEGKDTQYF
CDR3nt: TGTGCCAGCAGCCGTGATGGGGAGGGCAAAGATACGCAGTATTTT

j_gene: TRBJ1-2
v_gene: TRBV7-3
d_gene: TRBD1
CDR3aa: CASSPRQGSYTF
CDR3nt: TGTGCCAGCAGCCCGAGACAGGGGAGCTACACCTTC

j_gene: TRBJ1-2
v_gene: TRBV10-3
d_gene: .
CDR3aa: CAISESLKGQGNYGYTF
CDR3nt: TGTGCCATCAGTGAGTCGCTAAAGGGCCAGGGTAACTATGGCTACACCTTC

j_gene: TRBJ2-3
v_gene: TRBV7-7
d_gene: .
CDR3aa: CASSLGVLDTQYF
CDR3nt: TGTGCCAGCAGCTTAGGTGTATTAGATACGCAGTATTTT

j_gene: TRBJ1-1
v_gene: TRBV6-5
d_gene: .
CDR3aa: CASGGVLNTEAFF
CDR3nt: TGTGCCAGCGGAGGAGTTCTGAACACTGAAGCTTTCTTT

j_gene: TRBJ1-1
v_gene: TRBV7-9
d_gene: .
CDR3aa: CASSATEAFF
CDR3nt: TGTGCCAGCAGCGCGACAGAAGCTTTCTTT

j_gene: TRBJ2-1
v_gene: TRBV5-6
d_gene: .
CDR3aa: CASSSVGAGFNEQFF
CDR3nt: TGTGCCAGCAGCTCGGTTGGCGCAGGTTTCAATGAGCAGTTCTTC

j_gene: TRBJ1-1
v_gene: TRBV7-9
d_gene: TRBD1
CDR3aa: CASTVTGGGGNTEAFF
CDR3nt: TGTGCCAGCACCGTGACAGGGGGCGGGGGAAACACTGAAGCTTTCTTT

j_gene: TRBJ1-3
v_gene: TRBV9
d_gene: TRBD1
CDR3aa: CASSVGTGPEHTIYF
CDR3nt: TGTGCCAGCAGCGTAGGGACAGGGCCCGAACACACCATATATTTT

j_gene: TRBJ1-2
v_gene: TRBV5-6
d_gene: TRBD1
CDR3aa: CASSGRGQGYTF
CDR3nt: TGTGCCAGCAGCGGAAGGGGGCAGGGCTACACCTTC

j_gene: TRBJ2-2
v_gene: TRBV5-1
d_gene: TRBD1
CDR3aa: CASSPRTGGNTGELFF
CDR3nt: TGCGCCAGCAGCCCCCGGACAGGGGGCAACACCGGGGAGCTGTTTTTT

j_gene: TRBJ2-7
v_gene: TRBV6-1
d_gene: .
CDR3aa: CASSQSPGFYEQYF
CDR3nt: TGTGCCAGCAGTCAATCCCCGGGGTTTTACGAGCAGTACTTC

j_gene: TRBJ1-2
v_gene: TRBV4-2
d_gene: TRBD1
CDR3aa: CASSQAPGGGYGYTF
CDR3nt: TGTGCCAGCAGCCAAGCCCCAGGGGGCGGCTATGGCTACACCTTC

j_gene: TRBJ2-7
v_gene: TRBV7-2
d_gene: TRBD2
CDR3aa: CASSPRLAGAPYEQYF
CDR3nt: TGTGCCAGCAGCCCCCGACTAGCGGGGGCCCCCTACGAGCAGTACTTC